This TCR beta chain was sequenced during a study of blood T cells in healthy people across ages. Across the study: Template switching recovered approximately one barcoded beta molecule for every two T cells. Study results and caveats: Without sorted subsets, naive and antigen-experienced compartments could not be conclusively compared.

A J-beta primer mix and a sample-barcoded 5' primer were used in a second PCR of roughly 6 to 11 cycles. A single record per CDR3 protein comes from TCRdb applying MiXCR to the 5' RACE reads. The sample contains hundreds of thousands of distinct CDR3 sequences, more than 45% of which appear only once. CDR1 and CDR2 (germline): GTSNPN, SVGIG (reference sequence). The CDR3 runs 14 residues. The J segment lost 11 bases and the V segment lost 3 bases, leaving 12 bases of the junction unmatched. Of note for this clonotype: Its antigen remains unknown. A much bigger clone sits one base away, suggesting this may be a read error.

The sequence was collected from a woman aged 80 or over in good health. Specimen: blood. The chain is built from TRBV30 and TRBJ2-5; 10 nucleotides agree with TRBD2. CDR3 loop: CAWRALAGVNEQYF. CDR3 bases: TGTGCCTGGAGGGCCCTAGCGGGAGTCAATGAGCAGTACTTC.